Many counts were recorded for the clone carrying this TCR beta chain. This CDR3 is 14 amino acids long. Trimming left V 1 base short and J 1 base short, with 8 bases between. CDR1 and CDR2 from the germline V gene are ENHRY and SYGVKD. The data stem from a study of tumor-infiltrating lymphocytes in primary liver carcinoma. Unsorted bulk tissue (roughly 17-34 mg) underwent RNA and DNA co-extraction. These patients lived with chronic HBV infection and had never been treated. TCR beta cDNA was reverse-transcribed from about 500 ng of total RNA. The reaction used a constant-region primer and ProtoScript II reverse transcriptase. TCR beta libraries came from three nested multiplex PCR rounds using slightly modified ARM-PCR. TRBV1-TRBV30 forward primers paired with a C-beta reverse primer drove the first two PCR rounds, about 9 cycles each. From the multiplex PCR reads, TCRdb called clonotypes with MiXCR, one entry per CDR3 protein. Here the sample spans 95,000 to 150,000 distinct CDR3 sequences, around 70% being singletons.

The receptor comes from an older woman with primary liver carcinoma and hepatitis B virus infection. The V call is TRBV10-3, the J call TRBJ2-7; D is uncertain. The sample consisted of tumor-adjacent normal liver tissue. For the CDR3, the DNA is TGTGCCATCAGTGAGTTACAGCAGTCCTACGAGCAGTACTTC. It specifies CAISELQQSYEQYF.